One and the same sample provided the 18 T cell receptor beta chains below, sequenced in a study of T cell responses to AZD1222 COVID-19 vaccine. Clones were read by immunoSEQ multiplex PCR, and TCRdb kept only the in-frame ones, dropping some. Altogether some 95,000 clones are present, around 86% being singletons, with the ten largest covering roughly 6.3%. The specimen comprised peripheral blood, sampled on day 0 of AZD1222 vaccination. The source is an adult in good health.

The chain couples TRBV3-1 (or the pseudogene TRBV3-2) to TRBJ2-7, with D maybe TRBD2 (5 bases). Deletions cut 1 base from V and 0 bases from J, with 13 bases between. The CDR3 sequence is 16 residues long. Germline CDR1 is LGHDT and CDR2 is YNNKEL (reference sequence). The CDR3 spells CASSQAFRGNSYEQYF. In DNA form, the CDR3 reads TGTGCCAGCAGCCAAGCCTTTCGGGGAAACTCCTACGAGCAGTACTTC.

CDR3 sequence reads: CASSLVGGPYNEQFF. The CDR3 coding sequence is TGCGCCAGCAGCTTGGTCGGGGGGCCCTACAATGAGCAGTTCTTC. The chain joins TRBV5-1 to TRBJ2-1; weak D call: TRBD2 (7 bases). Trimming shortened V by 0 bases and J by 2 bases, and 9 bases separated the two germline ends. The CDR3 length is 15 residues. CDR1 SGHRS and CDR2 YFSETQ come from the germline V gene. The full variable domain, with the rest looked up from reference TRBV5-1 and TRBJ2-1, is KAGVTQTPRYLIKTRGQQVTLSCSPISGHRSVSWYQQTPGQGLQFLFEYFSETQRNKGNFPGRFSGRQFSNSRSEMNVSTLELGDSALYLCASSLVGGPYNEQFFGPGTRLTVL.

The chain is built from TRBV14 and TRBJ2-7; D is undetermined. The V gene lost 5 bases and the J gene lost 4 bases, with 9 bases spanning the gap. Germline CDR1 is SGHDN and CDR2 is FVKESK. The CDR3 has 12 amino acids. CDR3 nucleotide sequence: TGTGCCAGCAGCAAAGCCTTTTACGAGCAGTACTTC. Protein sequence: CASSKAFYEQYF.

This clone was seen a few times. This chain joins TRBV5-6 and TRBJ1-5; 7 positions agree with TRBD1. Germline V CDR1 and CDR2: SGHDT, YYEEEE. V trimming: 4 bases; J trimming: 4 bases; junction bases outside the gene matches: 8. CDR3 size: 15 residues. CDR3 loop: CASSLRQGGNQPQHF. The DNA of the CDR3 is TGTGCCAGCAGCCTCAGACAGGGTGGGAATCAGCCCCAGCATTTT.

V and J are TRBV2 and TRBJ2-7; D not certain. V gave up 2 bases and J gave up 1 base, with 6 bases separating them. From germline, CDR1 is SNHLY and CDR2 FYNNEI. This CDR3 has 13 residues. The CDR3 protein is CASSELVSYEQYF. In nucleotides, the CDR3 is TGTGCCAGCAGTGAATTGGTGTCCTACGAGCAGTACTTC.

The chain recombines TRBV5-5 with TRBJ1-3; the D is unclear. Germline V lookup: CDR1 SGHKS, CDR2 YYEKEE (reference sequence). V was trimmed by 0 bases and J by 0 bases, leaving 7 bases between them. CDR3 length: 15 residues. CDR3 sequence (DNA): TGTGCCAGCAGCTTGGAAGGCAACTCTGGAAACACCATATATTTT. Protein product: CASSLEGNSGNTIYF.

This chain connects TRBV7-3 to TRBJ2-5; D is unclear. The CDR3 is 13 amino acids. Looked up from germline, CDR1 is SGHTA and CDR2 is FQGTGA. V lost 2 bases and J 2 bases, leaving 6 bases between the germline ends. The CDR3 here is CASSLREQETQYF. The CDR3 DNA is TGTGCCAGCAGCTTACGAGAACAAGAGACCCAGTACTTC.

V usage is TRBV15 and J usage is TRBJ2-3; D not certain. There are 12 residues in the CDR3. V lost 1 base, J lost 6 bases, and 5 bases lay in between. The germline CDR1 and CDR2 sequences are LNHNV and YYDKDF (reference sequence). CDR3 loop: CATSRGTDTQYF. CDR3 nucleotide sequence: TGTGCCACCAGCAGAGGGACCGATACGCAGTATTTT.

The J gene is TRBJ1-1, the V gene TRBV6-2 or TRBV6-3, with D unresolved. Per the germline V gene, CDR1 is MNHEY and CDR2 is SVGEGT. Between the trimmed V and J ends, which lost 0 bases and 0 bases, there was a span of 8 bases. This CDR3 has 15 residues. This CDR3 reads CASSYSAGMNTEAFF. The CDR3, as DNA: TGTGCCAGCAGTTACTCCGCTGGAATGAACACTGAAGCTTTCTTT.

This clone was recorded once. This chain joins TRBV5-4 and TRBJ2-7, with D possibly matching TRBD1 (5 bases). Trimming cost V 0 bases and J 3 bases, with 7 bases left between them. CDR1 and CDR2 from the germline V gene are SGHNT and YYREEE (reference sequence). The CDR3 loop spans 13 amino acids. CDR3 in amino acids: CASSLAQGYEQYF. The CDR3 DNA sequence: TGTGCCAGCAGCTTGGCCCAGGGCTACGAGCAGTACTTC.

The rearrangement uses TRBV7-8 and TRBJ2-2; 7 bases agree with TRBD1. This CDR3 region has 13 residues. V was clipped by 5 bases and J by 4 bases; unmatched bases: 1. Looked up from germline, CDR1 is SGHVS and CDR2 is FQNEAQ. The CDR3 DNA is TGTGCCAGCAGCAACAGGGGCACCGGGGAGCTGTTTTTT. Its translation is CASSNRGTGELFF.

V and J are TRBV6-1 and TRBJ1-1, with D uncertain. Germline V gene lookup returns CDR1 MNHNS and CDR2 SASEGT. CDR3 size: 17 residues. Trimming shortened V by 3 bases and J by 1 base, and 18 bases separated the two germline ends. The CDR3 nucleotides are TGTGCCAGCAGTGACCTGAACTCAGCCGTTAAGAACACTGAAGCTTTCTTT. It encodes CASSDLNSAVKNTEAFF.

This chain joins TRBV9 and TRBJ2-1; tentatively, D is TRBD2 (5 bases). Per germline, CDR1 SGDLS and CDR2 YYNGEE. The V end was cut by 0 bases, the J end by 9 bases, with 16 bases between. The CDR3 consists of 15 residues. The DNA for the CDR3 is TGTGCCAGCAGCGTAGATGGACTGCCTTTGAGTGAGCAGTTCTTC. Translating it yields CASSVDGLPLSEQFF.

This chain uses TRBV18 with TRBJ2-1, with D possibly TRBD2 on 6 matching bases. Germline V gene sequence: CDR1 KGHSH, CDR2 LQKENI. The CDR3 loop spans 12 amino acids. With 6 bases removed from V and 8 bases from J, the gap between germline ends came to 11 bases. The CDR3 loop is CASSGDFDEQFF. DNA for the CDR3: TGTGCCAGCTCCGGGGACTTCGATGAGCAGTTCTTC.

V usage is TRBV7-6 and J usage is TRBJ2-1, with 11 nucleotides matching TRBD2. CDR1 and CDR2 (germline): SGHVS, FNYEAQ. CDR3 length equals 18 residues. The ends lost 4 bases at V and 4 bases at J; junction bases unmatched: 12. In DNA form, the CDR3 reads TGTGCCAGCAGCTCGGGTTTAATCCTAGCGGGAGGTTACAATGAGCAGTTCTTC. Protein sequence: CASSSGLILAGGYNEQFF.

This chain uses TRBV14 with TRBJ2-1; D tentatively fits TRBD1 or TRBD2 (5 bases each). Germline assignment: CDR1 SGHDN and CDR2 FVKESK. Deletions cut 1 base from V and 2 bases from J, with 12 bases between. The CDR3 consists of 16 residues. CDR3 nucleotide sequence: TGTGCCAGCAGCCAAGGACCCCGGGGCCCCTACAATGAGCAGTTCTTC. Its protein is CASSQGPRGPYNEQFF. Full variable domain (outside the CDR3, taken from reference TRBV14 and TRBJ2-1): EAGVTQFPSHSVIEKGQTVTLRCDPISGHDNLYWYRRVMGKEIKFLLHFVKESKQDESGMPNNRFLAERTGGTYSTLKVQPAELEDSGVYFCASSQGPRGPYNEQFFGPGTRLTVL.

The rearrangement links TRBV11-2 to TRBJ2-3; TRBD2 matches at 10 bases. V was pared by 1 base and J by 0 bases, with 10 bases of the junction left unmatched. Germline values: CDR1 SGHAT, CDR2 FQNNGV. The CDR3 spans 19 residues. The CDR3 region has the DNA TGTGCCAGCAGCTTAGGGATAACTAGCGGGATCCGAAGCACAGATACGCAGTATTTT. Protein product: CASSLGITSGIRSTDTQYF.

This sequence joins TRBV12-3 or TRBV12-4 and TRBJ2-7; TRBD1 might be the D (6 bases). Trimming removed 6 bases from V and 7 bases from J, with 13 bases in between. The length of the CDR3 is 12 residues. The CDR3 coding sequence is TGTGCCAGCAGCAGAGACAGGCCTGAGCAGTACTTC. It specifies CASSRDRPEQYF.